Listed below are T cell receptor beta chains from one sample, sequenced in a study of naive and memory T cell subsets. MiXCR, run by TCRdb on the UMI-ligation and nested PCR reads, gives a single entry per CDR3 protein. The table includes 30,000 to 35,000 distinct CDR3 sequences, approximately 6.7% detected once. The sample was skin, taken from a tuberculin skin test site. The receptors were sampled from an adult in good health. Each CDR3 is given with its conserved first and last residue. The D gene is left open where the match is weak. Rows give clone size only sometimes, using once, few, many, or a class for an expanded clone.

clone_size d_call j_call v_call cdr3_aa cdr3_nt
few TRBD1 TRBJ1-5 TRBV20-1 CSASSSGTGNQPQHF TGCAGTGCTAGCTCGTCCGGGACAGGGAATCAGCCCCAGCATTTT
. TRBD1 TRBJ2-1 TRBV5-1 CASSLGGQGNNEQFF TGCGCCAGCAGCTTGGGGGGACAGGGAAACAATGAGCAGTTCTTC
many TRBD2 TRBJ2-2 TRBV12-3/TRBV12-4 CASSSSRLAGEDTGELFF TGTGCCAGCAGTTCTTCTCGATTAGCGGGGGAGGACACCGGGGAGCTGTTTTTT
many . TRBJ2-2 TRBV15 CATSRDESNTGELFF TGTGCCACCAGCAGAGACGAGTCGAACACCGGGGAGCTGTTTTTT
few . TRBJ1-3 TRBV3-1 CASSQEVFSGNTIYF TGTGCCAGCAGCCAAGAAGTCTTCTCTGGAAACACCATATATTTT
many . TRBJ1-6 TRBV6-1 CASSEVQGIYNSPLHF TGTGCCAGCAGTGAAGTACAGGGCATCTATAATTCACCCCTCCACTTT
many . TRBJ2-7 TRBV12-3/TRBV12-4 CASSRLLAGASGQYF TGTGCCAGCAGCCGCCTTCTGGCAGGGGCCTCAGGGCAGTACTTC
. TRBD1 TRBJ2-3 TRBV5-1 CASSSSGTGVTDTQYF TGCGCCAGCAGCTCCTCCGGGACAGGGGTCACAGATACGCAGTATTTT
many . TRBJ2-7 TRBV11-2 CASSWTDGSEQYF TGTGCCAGCAGCTGGACCGACGGAAGCGAGCAGTACTTC
many TRBD1 TRBJ1-5 TRBV29-1 CSATGQGNNQPQHF TGCAGCGCTACGGGACAGGGGAACAATCAGCCCCAGCATTTT
many TRBD2 TRBJ2-1 TRBV2 CASSISSLAGDNEQFF TGTGCCAGCAGTATATCTAGTCTAGCGGGGGACAATGAGCAGTTCTTC
few . TRBJ2-1 TRBV2 CASSVSQGKFVSYNEQFF TGTGCCAGCAGCGTGTCACAGGGTAAATTCGTGAGTTACAATGAGCAGTTCTTC
. . TRBJ2-3 TRBV5-4 CASSLVRSGACTDTQYF TGTGCCAGCAGCTTGGTTCGGTCGGGGGCCTGCACAGATACGCAGTATTTT
few . TRBJ2-7 TRBV20-1 CSATQLGYEQYF TGCAGTGCTACCCAGTTGGGCTACGAGCAGTACTTC
few . TRBJ1-1 TRBV7-9 CASSLHPLNTEAFF TGTGCCAGCAGCCTACACCCATTGAACACTGAAGCTTTCTTT
few . TRBJ1-1 TRBV5-1 CASSLAFLGKAFF TGCGCCAGCAGCTTGGCTTTCTTGGGGAAAGCTTTCTTT
few . TRBJ1-5 TRBV19 CASSTSSGPQHF TGTGCCAGTAGTACCTCCTCTGGGCCCCAGCATTTT
few TRBD2 TRBJ2-3 TRBV4-1 CASTSQRGGDTQYF TGCGCCAGCACCTCCCAGCGGGGAGGGGATACGCAGTATTTT
few . TRBJ1-1 TRBV11-2 CASSSVLAFF TGTGCCAGCAGCTCGGTATTGGCTTTCTTT
many TRBD1 TRBJ1-1 TRBV19 CASRQQGTGNTEAFF TGTGCCAGTCGACAACAGGGGACGGGGAACACTGAAGCTTTCTTT
. . TRBJ1-5 TRBV21-1 CASTPDRGQPYSNQPQHF TGTGCCAGCACCCCGGACAGGGGGCAACCCTATAGCAATCAGCCCCAGCATTTT
many . TRBJ2-2 TRBV2 CASSGIAGRSAGELFF TGTGCCAGCAGTGGAATCGCTGGGAGAAGTGCCGGGGAGCTGTTTTTT
many . TRBJ2-3 TRBV7-2 CASSARIRHEDSTDTQYF TGTGCCAGCAGCGCCCGAATTAGACATGAGGATAGCACAGATACGCAGTATTTT
many . TRBJ2-5 TRBV5-1 CASSWDWQETQYF TGCGCCAGCAGCTGGGACTGGCAAGAGACCCAGTACTTC
. TRBD2 TRBJ2-2 TRBV12-3/TRBV12-4 CASSLAGGGELFF TGTGCCAGCAGTTTAGCGGGGGGGGGTGAGCTGTTTTTT
. . TRBJ1-6 TRBV12-3/TRBV12-4 CASSWGGSPLHF TGTGCCAGCAGTTGGGGGGGTTCACCCCTCCACTTT
many TRBD2 TRBJ2-1 TRBV6-2/TRBV6-3 CASRVAGGRYNEQFF TGTGCCAGCAGGGTAGCGGGGGGTCGCTACAATGAGCAGTTCTTC
many TRBD2 TRBJ2-1 TRBV19 CASGGGAYNEQFF TGTGCCAGTGGCGGGGGGGCCTACAATGAGCAGTTCTTC
. TRBD1 TRBJ1-1 TRBV5-8 CASSFWGTGTEAFF TGTGCCAGCAGCTTTTGGGGGACAGGCACTGAAGCTTTCTTT
many . TRBJ1-2 TRBV29-1 CSATTANYGYTF TGCAGCGCCACGACAGCCAACTATGGCTACACCTTC
many . TRBJ2-1 TRBV29-1 CSVQSGESYNEQFF TGCAGCGTTCAGTCAGGGGAATCCTACAATGAGCAGTTCTTC
few TRBD1 TRBJ2-1 TRBV5-1 CASSLLPGGLGEQFF TGCGCCAGCAGCTTGCTCCCAGGGGGCCTCGGTGAGCAGTTCTTC
. . TRBJ1-2 TRBV27 CASSLSAGGRVDHGYTF TGTGCCAGCAGTTTATCGGCTGGAGGGAGAGTGGACCATGGCTACACCTTC
many . TRBJ1-2 TRBV25-1 CASSELGGGGYGYTF TGTGCCAGCAGTGAACTTGGGGGTGGGGGATATGGCTACACCTTC
few TRBD1 TRBJ1-6 TRBV24-1 CARGQGDSDSPLHF TGTGCCAGAGGACAGGGGGATTCGGATTCACCCCTCCACTTT
many TRBD2 TRBJ2-3 TRBV29-1 CSVLGLALSTDTQYF TGCAGCGTGCTAGGACTAGCCCTCTCCACAGATACGCAGTATTTT
. . TRBJ1-1 TRBV5-4 CASSLGGTGWNTEAFF TGTGCCAGCAGCTTGGGCGGTACAGGTTGGAACACTGAAGCTTTCTTT
. TRBD1 TRBJ1-1 TRBV5-1 CASSFGTGGKTEAFF TGCGCCAGCAGTTTCGGGACAGGGGGTAAAACTGAAGCTTTCTTT
many TRBD2 TRBJ2-3 TRBV27 CASSPLAGLTDTQYF TGTGCCAGCAGTCCACTAGCGGGATTAACAGATACGCAGTATTTT
many . TRBJ1-6 TRBV3-1 CASSQHRDSPLHF TGTGCCAGCAGCCAACACAGGGATTCACCCCTCCACTTT
few TRBD1 TRBJ1-6 TRBV15 CATSSLQGANSPLHF TGTGCCACCAGCAGTCTACAGGGGGCTAATTCACCCCTCCACTTT
. . TRBJ1-1 TRBV20-1 CSAQTRLNTEAFF TGCAGTGCCCAAACGAGACTCAACACTGAAGCTTTCTTT
many TRBD2 TRBJ2-1 TRBV4-2 CASSQSGGGNYNEQFF TGTGCCAGCAGCCAATCCGGCGGGGGGAACTACAATGAGCAGTTCTTC
few . TRBJ1-1 TRBV27 CASSLEGTEAFF TGTGCCAGCAGTTTGGAGGGGACTGAAGCTTTCTTT
many TRBD1 TRBJ1-2 TRBV20-1 CSARGGQGLLGYTF TGCAGTGCTAGAGGGGGACAGGGGCTGCTCGGCTACACCTTC
many TRBD2 TRBJ2-4 TRBV6-6 CASSPTSGGTLAKNIQYF TGTGCCAGCAGTCCCACTAGCGGGGGGACGCTAGCCAAAAACATTCAGTACTTC
few . TRBJ2-5 TRBV11-1 CASRKPGRKDQYF TGTGCCAGCAGAAAACCGGGAAGGAAAGACCAGTACTTC
few . TRBJ2-5 TRBV9 CASSVGLGRQETQYF TGTGCCAGCAGCGTAGGCCTGGGTAGACAAGAGACCCAGTACTTC
many TRBD2 TRBJ2-3 TRBV24-1 CATSDPKVAGGPHSTDTQYF TGTGCCACCAGTGACCCGAAGGTTGCGGGGGGACCTCATAGCACAGATACGCAGTATTTT
few TRBD1 TRBJ1-6 TRBV7-2 CASSRAGQGTGSGNSPLHF TGTGCCAGCAGCCGGGCCGGACAGGGAACGGGTAGCGGAAATTCACCCCTCCACTTT